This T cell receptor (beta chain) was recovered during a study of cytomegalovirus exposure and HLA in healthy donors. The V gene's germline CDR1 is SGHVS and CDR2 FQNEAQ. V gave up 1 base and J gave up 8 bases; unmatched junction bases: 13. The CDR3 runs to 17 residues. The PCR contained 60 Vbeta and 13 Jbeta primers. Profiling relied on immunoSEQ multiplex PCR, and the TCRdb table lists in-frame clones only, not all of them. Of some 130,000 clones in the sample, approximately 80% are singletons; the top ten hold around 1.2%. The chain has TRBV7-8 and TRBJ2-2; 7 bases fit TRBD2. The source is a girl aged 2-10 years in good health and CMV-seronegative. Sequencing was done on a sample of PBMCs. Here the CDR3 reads CASSLVGDYSWEGELFF. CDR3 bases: TGTGCCAGCAGCTTAGTGGGGGACTACAGTTGGGAAGGGGAGCTGTTTTTT.